This TCR beta chain is drawn from a study of control samples from healthy donors and cancer patients (dated by TCRdb to about 2020). This clone was observed a few times. Its specific antigen is unknown. Per-base qualities were not stored, and no clone one base away is much larger. The library was built by means of the immunoSEQ multiplex PCR assay. In TCRdb, the immuneACCESS table is reduced to in-frame sequences with V and J assigned. These tables do not hold every clone; where another copy was compared, an unresolved V gene accounts for under half, and the others remain unexplained. In all, the sample holds approximately 100,000 clones, and around 88% of those were seen once. About 16% of the sample comes from the top ten. Via the germline V gene, CDR1 is SGHTA and CDR2 FQGTGA. The junction carries 17 bases between V and J, which are trimmed by 3 bases and 5 bases respectively. Measured from the cysteine to the phenylalanine, the CDR3 is 16 residues long. Only CDR3 DNA remains: 48 bases, in frame from the first base.

Sequenced sample: blood. This sequence was found in a woman aged 45 to 65 in good health. Recombination connected TRBV7-3 to TRBJ2-4; the D gene cannot be named for sure. The sequenced DNA: TGTGCCAGCAGCTTGGGTGGGTTGAGACGGGAAAACATTCAGTACTTC. Its translation reads: CASSLGGLRRENIQYF.